This T cell receptor (beta chain) came from a study of identical twins. Findings and limits, study-wide: The study found excess low generation probability among twin-shared out-of-frame alpha sequences. Within monozygotic twins, out-of-frame TCR alpha sharing was underestimated by the models. The study based its conclusions on cross-sectional statistical analysis and did not follow the same donors.

The CDR3 contains 13 residues. V was trimmed by 5 bases and J by 10 bases, leaving 20 bases between them. The V gene's germline CDR1 is SQVTM and CDR2 ANQGSEA. TCRdb passed the 5' RACE reads through MiXCR, listing each CDR3 protein once. The sample shows fewer than 650,000 distinct CDR3 sequences, 9.5% to 10% of them seen only once. Everyone who donated was a healthy Caucasian. This clonotype appeared a few times. Its specificity is unknown. This sample was shared with a second study, whose subject was yellow fever vaccine responses in identical twins.

Sequenced sample: PBMCs. This sequence was found in a woman aged 18-29 years in good health. The chain joins TRBV29-1 to TRBJ1-2; D uncertain. In DNA form, the CDR3 reads TGCAGCGTTCAAAGACCGGGCGAAGTGACCTACACCTTC. It encodes CSVQRPGEVTYTF. Using reference TRBV29-1 and TRBJ1-2 for the parts outside the CDR3, the full variable domain is SAVISQKPSRDICQRGTSLTIQCQVDSQVTMMFWYRQQPGQSLTLIATANQGSEATYESGFVIDKFPISRPNLTFSTLTVSNMSPEDSSIYLCSVQRPGEVTYTFGSGTRLTVV.